One sample yielded the 28 T cell receptor beta chains listed below, sequenced in a study of blood T cell repertoires in COVID-19. The assay was immunoSEQ multiplex PCR, and TCRdb's table has in-frame clones only and misses some. The sample yields about 130,000 clones, more than 75% seen once. Sequencing was carried out using peripheral blood. The receptors stem from a woman aged 60-70 years with acute or convalescent COVID-19.

The chain uses TRBV27 and TRBJ1-2; TRBD1 aligns across 7 bases. The CDR3 is made up of 12 amino acids. CDR1 and CDR2 from the germline V gene are MNHEY and SMNVEV (reference sequence). J gave up 7 bases and V 5 bases, and 4 bases lay outside the gene matches. The CDR3 protein is CASSPTGAGYTF. The CDR3 DNA is TGTGCCAGCAGTCCAACAGGGGCTGGCTACACCTTC.

This clone was recorded once. The chain couples TRBV5-1 to TRBJ2-5; 10 bases line up with TRBD1. The CDR3 totals 15 residues. Germline V gene data show CDR1 as SGHRS and CDR2 as YFSETQ. Trimming at V came to 4 bases and at J to 2 bases, leaving 5 bases not matched to a gene. CDR3 in DNA: TGCGCCAGCAGCACGGGACAGGGGTCGCAAGAGACCCAGTACTTC. Its translation is CASSTGQGSQETQYF.

The rearrangement links TRBV6-5 to TRBJ1-2; the D gene is possibly TRBD1 (6 bases). CDR1 and CDR2 (germline): MNHEY, SVGAGI. This CDR3 is built from 13 residues. V gave up 8 bases and J gave up 7 bases, with 17 bases separating them. CDR3 region: CASLDRTRGGYTF. In nucleotides, the CDR3 is TGTGCCAGCTTGGACAGAACCAGGGGTGGCTACACCTTC.

The chain links TRBV5-6 to TRBJ1-6; D gene uncertain. The CDR3 loop spans 14 amino acids. V lost 2 bases and J 8 bases, leaving 11 bases between the germline ends. The germline V gene encodes CDR1 SGHDT and CDR2 YYEEEE. The CDR3 here is CASSFPGRDSPLHF. The CDR3 bases are TGTGCCAGCAGCTTCCCAGGTCGTGATTCACCCCTCCACTTT.

This rearrangement joins TRBV27 to TRBJ2-2; TRBD1 agrees at 7 bases. CDR1 MNHEY and CDR2 SMNVEV come from the germline V gene (reference sequence). The CDR3 has 14 residues. V shed 5 bases and J 5 bases; nucleotides not matched to a gene: 5. The CDR3 sequence is CASSGDSFTGELFF. CDR3 DNA sequence: TGTGCCAGCAGTGGGGACAGTTTTACCGGGGAGCTGTTTTTT.

The rearrangement links TRBV12-3 or TRBV12-4 to TRBJ1-2; D ambiguous. V gave up 7 bases and J gave up 11 bases, with 17 bases separating them. The CDR3 is made up of 12 amino acids. CDR3 loop: CASKLGEGEYTF. Here the CDR3 DNA reads TGTGCCAGCAAGTTGGGTGAGGGCGAGTACACCTTC.

The chain is built from TRBV29-1 and TRBJ2-2; no clear D. The CDR3 spans 14 residues. V was shortened by 4 bases and J by 3 bases, with 12 bases between the two germline ends. Germline CDR1 is SQVTM and CDR2 is ANQGSEA. The CDR3 nucleotides are TGCAGCGTTGTAACAGCTGTTGACACCGGGGAGCTGTTTTTT. Its protein product is CSVVTAVDTGELFF.

This chain connects TRBV28 to TRBJ2-7, with a tentative D call TRBD2 (5 bases). CDR3 length equals 13 residues. Trimming stripped 8 bases from V and 1 base from J, with 12 bases between. Per germline, CDR1 MDHEN and CDR2 SYDVKM. The CDR3 coding sequence is TGTGCCAGCTCTAGCCCAGATTCCTACGAGCAGTACTTC. Amino acid sequence: CASSSPDSYEQYF. Full variable domain (outside the CDR3, taken from reference TRBV28 and TRBJ2-7): DVKVTQSSRYLVKRTGEKVFLECVQDMDHENMFWYRQDPGLGLRLIYFSYDVKMKEKGDIPEGYSVSREKKERFSLILESASTNQTSMYLCASSSPDSYEQYFGPGTRLTVT.

The chain employs TRBV7-9 and TRBJ1-2, with 8 bases identical to TRBD1. The J segment lost 6 bases and the V segment lost 10 bases, leaving 7 bases of the junction unmatched. CDR1 is SEHNR and CDR2 is FQNEAQ in the germline V gene (reference sequence). The CDR3 covers 12 residues. The CDR3 sequence: CATPRTGNGYTF. The CDR3 nucleotides read TGTGCCACCCCGCGGACAGGGAATGGCTACACCTTC.

This clone was counted a single time. V and J are TRBV14 and TRBJ2-1; 7 bases map to TRBD2. CDR1 and CDR2 (germline): SGHDN, FVKESK. The CDR3 loop spans 15 amino acids. Trimming cost V 1 base and J 4 bases; bases outside gene matches: 4. This CDR3 reads CASSQVASGYNEQFF. Written as DNA, the CDR3 is TGTGCCAGCAGCCAAGTGGCTAGCGGATACAATGAGCAGTTCTTC. Variable domain in full (rest from reference TRBV14 and TRBJ2-1): EAGVTQFPSHSVIEKGQTVTLRCDPISGHDNLYWYRRVMGKEIKFLLHFVKESKQDESGMPNNRFLAERTGGTYSTLKVQPAELEDSGVYFCASSQVASGYNEQFFGPGTRLTVL.

This chain uses TRBV18 with TRBJ1-2, with TRBD1 as a possible D gene (6 bases). Germline V gene data show CDR1 as KGHSH and CDR2 as LQKENI. CDR3 length: 13 amino acids. Trimming pared 3 bases from V and 8 bases from J, leaving 13 bases between. In nucleotides, the CDR3 is TGTGCCAGCTCACCTTCCAGGGGTAACGGCTACACCTTC. It encodes CASSPSRGNGYTF.

The chain is built from TRBV6-5 and TRBJ1-1; D call uncertain. CDR3 length: 14 amino acids. The V gene's germline CDR1 is MNHEY and CDR2 SVGAGI. Trimming pared 2 bases from V and 1 base from J, leaving 8 bases between. Written as DNA, the CDR3 is TGTGCCAGCAGTTACAGAAGCCCGAACACTGAAGCTTTCTTT. Its translation: CASSYRSPNTEAFF.

This rearrangement joins TRBV20-1 to TRBJ2-3, with 10 bases matching TRBD2. The V and J ends lost 3 bases and 2 bases, in that order; junction bases with no gene match: 8. Per germline, CDR1 DFQATT and CDR2 SNEGSKA (reference sequence). CDR3 size: 16 residues. The CDR3 protein is CSASGLAGEVTDTQYF. CDR3 sequence (DNA): TGCAGTGCTAGTGGGCTAGCGGGAGAGGTCACAGATACGCAGTATTTT.

This chain links TRBV2 with TRBJ1-1; D is possibly TRBD1 (6 bases). The CDR3 has 14 amino acids. CDR1 and CDR2 (germline): SNHLY, FYNNEI. Trimming left V 7 bases short and J 0 bases short, with 12 bases between. CDR3 residues: CASILGQLNTEAFF. The CDR3 DNA sequence: TGTGCCAGCATATTGGGACAACTGAACACTGAAGCTTTCTTT.

J is TRBJ2-2 and V is TRBV3-1 (or the pseudogene TRBV3-2); D perhaps matches TRBD2 (5 bases). The V end lost 4 bases, the J end lost 6 bases, and 18 bases lay between the germline ends. CDR1 LGHDT and CDR2 YNNKEL come from the germline V gene (reference sequence). CDR3 length equals 16 residues. CDR3 protein: CASSPPNGRLAGELFF. As DNA, the CDR3 is TGTGCCAGCAGCCCCCCCAATGGGAGACTGGCCGGGGAGCTGTTTTTT.

V usage is TRBV19 and J usage is TRBJ1-3, with 7 bases matching TRBD1. Germline-derived CDR1 and CDR2 are LNHDA and SQIVND (reference sequence). There are 14 residues in the CDR3. The V segment lost 7 bases and the J segment 1 base; nucleotides outside the gene matches: 4. The CDR3 DNA is TGTGCCAGTATCCCGACAGGGTCTGGAAACACCATATATTTT. Its translation is CASIPTGSGNTIYF.

V usage is TRBV30 and J usage is TRBJ1-1; possibly TRBD1 for D (5 bases). The germline CDR1 and CDR2 sequences are GTSNPN and SVGIG (reference sequence). There are 13 residues in the CDR3. The germline V and J ends were trimmed by 3 bases and 9 bases, with 17 bases remaining between them. The CDR3 sequence: CAWREGPSGQAFF. DNA for the CDR3: TGTGCCTGGAGGGAAGGACCTTCAGGGCAAGCTTTCTTT.

This clone appeared once. V and J are TRBV19 and TRBJ2-2; D may be TRBD2 (5 bases). The CDR3 consists of 16 residues. The germline gives CDR1 LNHDA, CDR2 SQIVND (reference sequence). The V gene lost 7 bases and the J gene lost 5 bases, with 20 bases spanning the gap. The chain's CDR3 is CASTRAGLGWTGELFF. CDR3 bases: TGTGCCAGTACGAGGGCCGGGCTGGGGTGGACCGGGGAGCTGTTTTTT. The variable domain in full, with the rest retrieved from reference TRBV19 and TRBJ2-2, is DGGITQSPKYLFRKEGQNVTLSCEQNLNHDAMYWYRQDPGQGLRLIYYSQIVNDFQKGDIAEGYSVSREKKESFPLTVTSAQKNPTAFYLCASTRAGLGWTGELFFGEGSRLTVL.

The chain joins TRBV19 to TRBJ1-1; 8 nucleotides line up with TRBD1. Germline values: CDR1 LNHDA, CDR2 SQIVND (reference sequence). With 2 bases clipped from V and 5 bases from J, the junction kept 4 bases outside the gene matches. CDR3 length: 14 residues. This CDR3 reads CASSIQGARTEAFF. DNA of the CDR3: TGTGCCAGTAGTATACAGGGGGCGCGTACTGAAGCTTTCTTT.

J is TRBJ1-2 and V is TRBV14; D might be TRBD1 (5 bases). The V and J ends lost 0 bases and 7 bases respectively, with 6 bases between them. This CDR3 contains 12 residues. CDR1 SGHDN and CDR2 FVKESK come from the germline V gene. The CDR3 region is CASSQDRAGYTF. Here the CDR3 DNA reads TGTGCCAGCAGCCAAGACAGGGCTGGCTACACCTTC.

Many counts were recorded for this clone. V usage is TRBV29-1 and J usage is TRBJ2-1; D not resolved. This CDR3 region has 10 residues. V was cut by 7 bases and J by 6 bases, with 7 bases left in between. The germline V gene encodes CDR1 SQVTM and CDR2 ANQGSEA. CDR3: CSAASNEQFF. In DNA, the CDR3 is TGCAGCGCCGCTAGCAATGAGCAGTTCTTC.

CDR3 sequence reads: CASSFARGSEQFF. As DNA, the CDR3 is TGTGCCAGCAGCTTCGCCAGAGGTAGTGAGCAGTTCTTC. This chain uses TRBV5-6 with TRBJ2-1; no reliable D call. Trimming pared 2 bases from V and 9 bases from J, leaving 12 bases between. The germline gives CDR1 SGHDT, CDR2 YYEEEE. The CDR3 runs 13 residues.

This clone came up once. The CDR3 spells CASRRLAGGPETQYF. CDR3 nucleotide sequence: TGTGCCAGTAGGAGACTAGCGGGAGGGCCGGAGACCCAGTACTTC. This chain uses TRBV19 with TRBJ2-5, with 14 bases fitting TRBD2. Germline V lookup: CDR1 LNHDA, CDR2 SQIVND (reference sequence). This CDR3 is built from 15 residues. Trimming at V came to 6 bases and at J to 5 bases, leaving 5 bases not matched to a gene.

The chain couples TRBV19 to TRBJ2-3; 9 bases are shared with TRBD2. This CDR3 has 18 residues. The germline V gene has CDR1 LNHDA and CDR2 SQIVND (reference sequence). Trimming removed 1 base from V and 6 bases from J; junction bases left unmatched: 14. CDR3 nucleotide sequence: TGTGCCAGTAGTATAGTCGGTAGCGGGAGAGGGAGCGGTGATACGCAGTATTTT. Encoded protein: CASSIVGSGRGSGDTQYF. Together with reference TRBV19 and TRBJ2-3, the CDR3 gives the full variable domain: DGGITQSPKYLFRKEGQNVTLSCEQNLNHDAMYWYRQDPGQGLRLIYYSQIVNDFQKGDIAEGYSVSREKKESFPLTVTSAQKNPTAFYLCASSIVGSGRGSGDTQYFGPGTRLTVL.

The genes are TRBV11-1 and TRBJ2-1, with D possibly being TRBD2 (5 bases). This CDR3 has 15 residues. CDR1 and CDR2 from the germline V gene are SGHAT and FQDESV (reference sequence). Trimming cost V 5 bases and J 7 bases, with 18 bases left between them. In nucleotides, the CDR3 is TGTGCCAGCAGCCTCTCACTAGAATCCTCGAATGAGCAGTTCTTC. Its translation: CASSLSLESSNEQFF.

The CDR3 coding sequence is TGTGCCAGCACAGCTAGCGGGAGTTGGGCAGATACGCAGTATTTT. The encoded protein is CASTASGSWADTQYF. The chain joins TRBV27 to TRBJ2-3, with 10 bases identical to TRBD2. With 7 bases clipped from V and 4 bases from J, the junction kept 8 bases outside the gene matches. This CDR3 region has 15 residues. The germline gives CDR1 MNHEY, CDR2 SMNVEV (reference sequence).

The chain uses TRBV18 and TRBJ1-6, with 8 bases identical to TRBD1. Trimming took 3 bases from V and 6 from J; bases not matched to a gene: 4. The CDR3 consists of 15 residues. CDR1 KGHSH and CDR2 LQKENI come from the germline V gene. In nucleotides, the CDR3 is TGTGCCAGCTCACCCATAGGACAGGGTAATTCACCCCTCCACTTT. Protein sequence: CASSPIGQGNSPLHF. Looking up the rest from reference TRBV18 and TRBJ1-6 gives the full variable domain: NAGVMQNPRHLVRRRGQEARLRCSPMKGHSHVYWYRQLPEEGLKFMVYLQKENIIDESGMPKERFSAEFPKEGPSILRIQQVVRGDSAAYFCASSPIGQGNSPLHFGNGTRLTVT.

The chain links TRBV30 to TRBJ1-6, with TRBD1 matching 7 bases. Germline CDR1 reads GTSNPN; CDR2 reads SVGIG (reference sequence). The CDR3 extends over 13 amino acids. The J segment lost 6 bases and the V segment lost 2 bases, leaving 1 base of the junction unmatched. The CDR3 is CAWSRDSNSPLHF. In nucleotides, the CDR3 is TGTGCCTGGAGTCGGGACAGTAATTCACCCCTCCACTTT.